This T cell receptor beta chain came from a study of cytomegalovirus exposure and HLA in healthy donors. The PCR contained 60 Vbeta and 13 Jbeta primers. Measured with immunoSEQ multiplex PCR; TCRdb has only the in-frame clones, and not every one. The data show a few hundred thousand clones, with around 80% seen just once and over 0.5% held by the top ten. The CDR3 is 14 residues long. Trimming pared 3 bases from V and 3 bases from J, leaving 11 bases between. The germline V gene has CDR1 MDHEN and CDR2 SYDVKM. The receptor was derived from a woman aged 40-49 years in good health and CMV-seronegative. The rearrangement joins TRBV28 to TRBJ1-2, with TRBD1 as a possible D gene (5 bases). Sequencing was performed on PBMCs. CDR3 sequence reads: CASSLQGGYYGYTF. The CDR3 region has the DNA TGTGCCAGCAGTTTGCAGGGTGGGTACTATGGCTACACCTTC.